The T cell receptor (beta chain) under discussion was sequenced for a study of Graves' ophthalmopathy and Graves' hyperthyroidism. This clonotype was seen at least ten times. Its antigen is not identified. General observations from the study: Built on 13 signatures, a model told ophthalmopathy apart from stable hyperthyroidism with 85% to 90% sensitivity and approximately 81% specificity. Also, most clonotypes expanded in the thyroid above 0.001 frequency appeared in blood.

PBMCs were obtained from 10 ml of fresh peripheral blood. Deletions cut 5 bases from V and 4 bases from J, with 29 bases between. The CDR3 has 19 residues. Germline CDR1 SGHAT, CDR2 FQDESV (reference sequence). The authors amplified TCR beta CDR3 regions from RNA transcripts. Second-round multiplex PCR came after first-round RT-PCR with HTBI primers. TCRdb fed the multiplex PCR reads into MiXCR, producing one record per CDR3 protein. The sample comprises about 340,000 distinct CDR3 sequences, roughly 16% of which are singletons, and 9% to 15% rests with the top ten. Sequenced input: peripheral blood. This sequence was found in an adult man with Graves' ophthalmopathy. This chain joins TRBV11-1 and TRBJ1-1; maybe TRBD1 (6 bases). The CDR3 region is CASSPGAGSSTGSVTEAFF. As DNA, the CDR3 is TGTGCCAGCAGCCCAGGGGCAGGGTCCTCCACGGGGTCGGTCACTGAAGCTTTCTTT.